The 24 T cell receptor beta chains in this list originate from one sample, sequenced in a study of T cell responses to AZD1222 COVID-19 vaccine. The table came from immunoSEQ multiplex PCR; TCRdb's copy has only in-frame clones and leaves some out. The profile shows more than 120,000 clones, approximately 91% of them singletons. This specimen was peripheral blood, taken 28 days after the second dose of the MenACWY control vaccine. The receptors derive from an adult who received the MenACWY meningococcal vaccine as a control.

The CDR3 DNA reads TGTGCCAGCAGCTTAAATGAAGCAACGCAGTATTTT. Translated: CASSLNEATQYF. This sequence joins TRBV7-9 and TRBJ2-3; D is undetermined. The CDR3 spans 12 residues. The V end lost 2 bases, the J end lost 9 bases, and 9 bases lay between the germline ends. Germline V CDR1 and CDR2: SEHNR, FQNEAQ (reference sequence).

The rearrangement joins TRBV4-3 to TRBJ1-4, with 8 bases fitting TRBD1. V lost 3 bases and J lost 5; bases outside the gene matches: 8. From germline, CDR1 is LGHNA and CDR2 YSLEER. This CDR3 has 16 amino acids. This CDR3 reads CASSHYVRGLNEKLFF. Written as DNA, the CDR3 is TGCGCCAGCAGCCATTACGTCAGGGGGCTGAATGAAAAACTGTTTTTT.

The chain recombines TRBV4-2 with TRBJ2-7, with a possible D match to TRBD2 (6 bases). This CDR3 region has 14 residues. From germline, CDR1 is LGHNA and CDR2 YNFKEQ. V gave up 1 base and J gave up 4 bases, with 11 bases separating them. CDR3 amino acids: CASSQVGGEYEQYF. In nucleotides, the CDR3 is TGTGCCAGCAGCCAAGTCGGGGGAGAGTACGAGCAGTACTTC.

The genes are TRBV30 and TRBJ1-2; D uncertain. Germline V gene data show CDR1 as GTSNPN and CDR2 as SVGIG (reference sequence). V was pared by 2 bases and J by 4 bases, with 8 bases between. This CDR3 has 12 residues. The CDR3 loop is CAWSPGGYGYTF. For the CDR3, the DNA is TGTGCCTGGAGTCCGGGAGGCTATGGCTACACCTTC.

The chain uses TRBV4-2 and TRBJ1-2; D might be TRBD1 (5 bases). This CDR3 has 15 residues. CDR1 is LGHNA and CDR2 is YNFKEQ in the germline V gene. The V gene lost 4 bases and the J gene lost 3 bases, with 15 bases spanning the gap. CDR3 protein: CASSPLGGTYYGYTF. CDR3 nucleotide sequence: TGTGCCAGCAGCCCCCTGGGGGGGACCTACTATGGCTACACCTTC.

The chain joins TRBV6-1 to TRBJ1-2; the D gene is possibly TRBD1 (5 bases). Between the trimmed V and J ends, which lost 3 bases and 8 bases, there was a span of 13 bases. The CDR3 runs to 13 residues. Germline CDR1 is MNHNS and CDR2 is SASEGT. CDR3 sequence: CASSEARDRGYTF. CDR3 nucleotides: TGTGCCAGCAGTGAGGCGAGGGACCGCGGCTACACCTTC.

This clone has ten or more counts. V and J are TRBV5-4 and TRBJ2-2; D is ambiguous. Germline V gene lookup returns CDR1 SGHNT and CDR2 YYREEE (reference sequence). V shed 6 bases and J shed 2 bases, with 8 bases lying between them. This CDR3 has 13 amino acids. The chain's CDR3 is CASTQVNTGELFF. CDR3 nucleotide sequence: TGTGCCAGCACCCAGGTTAACACCGGGGAGCTGTTTTTT.

The V and J genes are TRBV11-1 and TRBJ1-1; no firm D call. V lost 1 base and J 3 bases, leaving 6 bases between the germline ends. The CDR3 is 13 residues long. Per germline, CDR1 SGHAT and CDR2 FQDESV (reference sequence). The CDR3 nucleotides read TGTGCCAGCAGCTTAGGACACTACACTGAAGCTTTCTTT. Translated, it gives CASSLGHYTEAFF. The full variable domain, with the rest looked up from reference TRBV11-1 and TRBJ1-1, is EAEVAQSPRYKITEKSQAVAFWCDPISGHATLYWYRQILGQGPELLVQFQDESVVDDSQLPKDRFSAERLKGVDSTLKIQPAELGDSAMYLCASSLGHYTEAFFGQGTRLTVV.

CDR3 amino acids: CATSRGHELYGYTF. The CDR3 bases are TGTGCCACCAGCAGAGGACATGAGCTCTATGGCTACACCTTC. The chain carries TRBV15 and TRBJ1-2; no clear D. Germline loops: CDR1 LNHNV, CDR2 YYDKDF (reference sequence). CDR3 length equals 14 residues. Trimming removed 1 base from V and 4 bases from J, with 10 bases in between.

The chain joins TRBV13 to TRBJ2-1, with TRBD2 matching over 11 bases. CDR1 PRHDT and CDR2 FYEKMQ come from the germline V gene (reference sequence). V lost 4 bases to trimming and J lost 4 bases; unmatched junction nucleotides: 3. The CDR3 is made up of 15 amino acids. The CDR3 region is CASSSGTSGYNEQFF. CDR3 DNA: TGTGCCAGCAGCTCCGGGACTAGCGGATACAATGAGCAGTTCTTC.

This clone was counted once. The chain has TRBV19 and TRBJ1-5, with D possibly matching TRBD1 (5 bases). V dropped 4 bases and J dropped 8 bases, with 18 bases sitting between them. Per the germline V gene, CDR1 is LNHDA and CDR2 is SQIVND (reference sequence). The CDR3 covers 15 residues. The CDR3 region is CASSTGTAGGKPQHF. The CDR3 DNA is TGTGCCAGTAGTACCGGGACCGCTGGAGGGAAGCCCCAGCATTTT.

The chain's CDR3 is CASSDPQAGSIQETQYF. The CDR3 DNA follows: TGTGCCAGCAGCGATCCTCAAGCGGGATCTATCCAAGAGACCCAGTACTTC. The chain joins TRBV5-5 to TRBJ2-5, with TRBD2 matching 7 bases. Germline CDR1 is SGHKS and CDR2 is YYEKEE (reference sequence). V dropped 4 bases and J dropped 1; count of bases not matched to a gene: 13. The CDR3 has 17 residues.

With regard to this clone: A junction boundary mismatches the germline segment, possibly from a read error. V is TRBV19 and J is TRBJ1-1; D is ambiguous. The CDR3 spans 14 residues. Germline CDR1 is LNHDA and CDR2 is SQIVND (reference sequence). The CDR3 loop is CASSIGSWNAEAFF. CDR3 nucleotides: TGTGCCAGTAGTATAGGGTCTTGGAACGCTGAAGCTTTCTTT.

The CDR3 spells CASSFVGQVDTQYF. CDR3 DNA: TGTGCCAGCAGTTTCGTTGGACAGGTAGATACGCAGTATTTT. V is TRBV27 and J is TRBJ2-3; 7 bases align to TRBD1. The V gene end was trimmed by 3 bases and the J gene end by 5 bases; junction bases not matched to a gene: 5. Germline V gives CDR1 MNHEY, CDR2 SMNVEV (reference sequence). The CDR3 is 14 residues long.

The V and J genes are TRBV4-1 and TRBJ1-2; D is perhaps TRBD1 (6 bases). V was shortened by 4 bases and J by 4 bases, with 19 bases between the two germline ends. Germline CDR1 is MGHRA and CDR2 is YSYEKL. This CDR3 is built from 16 residues. The CDR3 sequence: CASSPEDSLRFYGYTF. Written as DNA, the CDR3 is TGCGCCAGCAGCCCGGAGGACAGCCTCAGATTCTATGGCTACACCTTC.

The chain joins TRBV30 to TRBJ1-3, with 9 bases fitting TRBD1. This CDR3 spans 17 amino acids. Trimming took 0 bases from V and 4 from J; bases not matched to a gene: 10. CDR1 GTSNPN and CDR2 SVGIG come from the germline V gene (reference sequence). The chain's CDR3 is CAWSVSRGTGGGNTIYF. CDR3 nucleotides: TGTGCCTGGAGTGTAAGTCGCGGAACAGGGGGCGGAAACACCATATATTTT.

This CDR3 is CASSAHQGSGTEAFF. The DNA for the CDR3 is TGTGCCAGCAGCGCCCACCAGGGCAGTGGCACTGAAGCTTTCTTT. The chain is built from TRBV7-9 and TRBJ1-1; possible D gene TRBD1, 5 bases. V lost 5 bases, J lost 4 bases, and 17 bases lay in between. This CDR3 is built from 15 residues. Germline V CDR1 and CDR2: SEHNR, FQNEAQ (reference sequence).

The chain links TRBV30 to TRBJ1-6; unclear D gene. Deletions cut 1 base from V and 14 bases from J, with 9 bases between. This CDR3 is built from 11 residues. Germline-derived CDR1 and CDR2 are GTSNPN and SVGIG (reference sequence). Written as DNA, the CDR3 is TGTGCCTGGAGTGCCTCTAGAGCCCTCCACTTT. This sequence encodes CAWSASRALHF.

The chain links TRBV30 to TRBJ1-5; D uncertain. The V gene lost 3 bases and the J gene lost 5 bases, with 11 bases spanning the gap. CDR1 and CDR2 (germline): GTSNPN, SVGIG (reference sequence). The CDR3 runs 13 residues. The CDR3 nucleotides read TGTGCCTGGAGCCCAGGAAATCATCAGCCCCAGCATTTT. It yields the protein CAWSPGNHQPQHF.

The chain combines TRBV4-2 with TRBJ2-7, with TRBD1 identical over 9 bases. In germline, CDR1 is LGHNA, CDR2 YNFKEQ. The ends lost 4 bases at V and 3 bases at J; junction bases unmatched: 7. The CDR3 extends over 15 amino acids. The CDR3 is CASSPIRGQGYEQYF. CDR3 in DNA: TGTGCCAGCAGCCCGATTCGGGGACAGGGCTACGAGCAGTACTTC.

The chain recombines TRBV11-3 with TRBJ1-5, with 8 nucleotides matching TRBD1. Trimming cost V 5 bases and J 5 bases; bases outside gene matches: 2. The CDR3 loop spans 13 amino acids. CDR1 SGHNT and CDR2 YENEEA come from the germline V gene. The DNA of the CDR3 is TGTGCCAGCAGCCCGGACAGGGATCAGCCCCAGCATTTT. It translates to CASSPDRDQPQHF.

The CDR3 spells CASSEQGGDITQYF. The CDR3 nucleotides are TGTGCCAGCAGTGAACAGGGGGGGGATATCACGCAGTATTTT. The chain is built from TRBV6-1 and TRBJ2-3; TRBD1 or TRBD2 may be the D gene (7 bases each). V lost 2 bases and J 9 bases, leaving 15 bases between the germline ends. Germline loops: CDR1 MNHNS, CDR2 SASEGT. The CDR3 loop spans 14 amino acids.

The rearrangement links TRBV2 to TRBJ1-1; D perhaps matches TRBD1 (6 bases). The CDR3 length is 14 residues. V lost 7 bases and J lost 5, with 17 bases in between. Per the germline V gene, CDR1 is SNHLY and CDR2 is FYNNEI. The CDR3: CASTQEGGGTEAFF. The CDR3 DNA reads TGTGCCAGCACCCAAGAAGGGGGAGGAACTGAAGCTTTCTTT.

The chain recombines TRBV5-6 with TRBJ1-4; unclear D gene. The CDR3 runs to 13 residues. V was shortened by 4 bases and J by 6 bases, with 10 bases between the two germline ends. CDR1 is SGHDT and CDR2 is YYEEEE in the germline V gene. CDR3 nucleotide sequence: TGTGCCAGCAGCCCCGTCCTGGATGAAAAACTGTTTTTT. Protein product: CASSPVLDEKLFF. Full variable domain (rest looked up from reference TRBV5-6 and TRBJ1-4): DAGVTQSPTHLIKTRGQQVTLRCSPKSGHDTVSWYQQALGQGPQFIFQYYEEEERQRGNFPDRFSGHQFPNYSSELNVNALLLGDSALYLCASSPVLDEKLFFGSGTQLSVL.